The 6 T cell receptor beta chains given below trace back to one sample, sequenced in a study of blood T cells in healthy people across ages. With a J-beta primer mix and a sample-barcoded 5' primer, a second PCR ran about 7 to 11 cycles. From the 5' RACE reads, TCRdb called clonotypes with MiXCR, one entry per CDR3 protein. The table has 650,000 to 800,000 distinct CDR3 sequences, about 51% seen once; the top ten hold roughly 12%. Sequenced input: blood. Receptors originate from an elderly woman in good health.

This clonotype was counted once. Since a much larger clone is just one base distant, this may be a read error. The CDR3: CVSSSGDPRTDTQYF. The CDR3 region has the DNA TGCGTCAGCAGCTCCGGTGACCCTCGCACAGATACGCAGTATTTT. This sequence joins TRBV5-1 and TRBJ2-3, with unresolved D. The CDR3 extends over 15 amino acids. Germline CDR1 reads SGHRS; CDR2 reads YFSETQ.

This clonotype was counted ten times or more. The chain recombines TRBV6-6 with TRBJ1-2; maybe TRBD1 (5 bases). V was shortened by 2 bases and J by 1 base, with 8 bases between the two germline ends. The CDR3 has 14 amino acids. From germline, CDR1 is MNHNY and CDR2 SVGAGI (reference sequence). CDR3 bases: TGTGCCAGCAGTTACGGGGGGATTAACTATGGCTACACCTTC. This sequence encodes CASSYGGINYGYTF.

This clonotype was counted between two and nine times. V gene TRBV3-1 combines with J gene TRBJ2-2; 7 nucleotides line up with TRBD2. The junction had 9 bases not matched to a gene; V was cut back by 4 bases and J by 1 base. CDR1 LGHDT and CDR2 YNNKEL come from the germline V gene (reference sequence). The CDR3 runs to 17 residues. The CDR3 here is CASSRFGLAGNTGELFF. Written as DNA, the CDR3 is TGTGCCAGCAGCCGGTTTGGGTTAGCGGGGAACACCGGGGAGCTGTTTTTT.

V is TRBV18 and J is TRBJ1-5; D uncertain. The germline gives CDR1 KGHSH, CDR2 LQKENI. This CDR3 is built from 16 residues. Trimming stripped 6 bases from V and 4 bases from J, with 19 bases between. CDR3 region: CASSRSLPGSNQPQHF. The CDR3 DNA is TGTGCCAGCTCCAGATCCCTCCCGGGATCGAATCAGCCCCAGCATTTT.

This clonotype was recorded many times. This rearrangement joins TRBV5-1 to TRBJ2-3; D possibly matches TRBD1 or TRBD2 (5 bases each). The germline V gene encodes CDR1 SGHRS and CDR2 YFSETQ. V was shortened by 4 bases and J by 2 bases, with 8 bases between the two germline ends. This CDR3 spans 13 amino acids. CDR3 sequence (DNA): TGCGCCAGCAGCGTGGGGACCACAGATACGCAGTATTTT. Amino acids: CASSVGTTDTQYF.

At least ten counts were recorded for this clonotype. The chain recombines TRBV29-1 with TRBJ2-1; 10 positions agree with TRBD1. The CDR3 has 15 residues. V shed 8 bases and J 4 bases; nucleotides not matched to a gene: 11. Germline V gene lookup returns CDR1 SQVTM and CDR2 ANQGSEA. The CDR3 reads CSLRRGTGEYNEQFF. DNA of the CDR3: TGCAGCCTTCGCCGCGGGACAGGGGAATACAATGAGCAGTTCTTC.